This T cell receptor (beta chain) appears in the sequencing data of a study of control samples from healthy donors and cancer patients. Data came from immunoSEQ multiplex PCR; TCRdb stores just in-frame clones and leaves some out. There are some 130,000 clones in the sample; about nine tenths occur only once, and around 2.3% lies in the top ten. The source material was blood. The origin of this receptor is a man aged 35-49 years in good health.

The CDR3 DNA reads as TGTGCCAGCAGTTTATCGTCTGGAGAGAGGGCAGATACGCAGTATTTT. Its protein product is CASSLSSGERADTQYF. The genes are TRBV27 and TRBJ2-3; D might be TRBD2 (5 bases). The CDR3 length is 16 residues. CDR1 is MNHEY and CDR2 is SMNVEV in the germline V gene (reference sequence). V was shortened by 0 bases and J by 4 bases, with 14 bases between the two germline ends.